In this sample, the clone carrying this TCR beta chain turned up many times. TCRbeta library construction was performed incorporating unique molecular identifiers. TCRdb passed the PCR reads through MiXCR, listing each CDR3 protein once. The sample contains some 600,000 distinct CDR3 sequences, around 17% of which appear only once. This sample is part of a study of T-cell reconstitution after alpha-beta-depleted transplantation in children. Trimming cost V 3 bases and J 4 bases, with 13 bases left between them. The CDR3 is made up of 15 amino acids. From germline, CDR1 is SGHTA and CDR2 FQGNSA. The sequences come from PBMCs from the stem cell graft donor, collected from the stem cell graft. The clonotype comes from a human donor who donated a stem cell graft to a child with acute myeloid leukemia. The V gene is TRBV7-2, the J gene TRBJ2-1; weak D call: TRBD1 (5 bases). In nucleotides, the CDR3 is TGTGCCAGCAGCTTCAGGGTGTCAGAGTACAATGAGCAGTTCTTC. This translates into CASSFRVSEYNEQFF.